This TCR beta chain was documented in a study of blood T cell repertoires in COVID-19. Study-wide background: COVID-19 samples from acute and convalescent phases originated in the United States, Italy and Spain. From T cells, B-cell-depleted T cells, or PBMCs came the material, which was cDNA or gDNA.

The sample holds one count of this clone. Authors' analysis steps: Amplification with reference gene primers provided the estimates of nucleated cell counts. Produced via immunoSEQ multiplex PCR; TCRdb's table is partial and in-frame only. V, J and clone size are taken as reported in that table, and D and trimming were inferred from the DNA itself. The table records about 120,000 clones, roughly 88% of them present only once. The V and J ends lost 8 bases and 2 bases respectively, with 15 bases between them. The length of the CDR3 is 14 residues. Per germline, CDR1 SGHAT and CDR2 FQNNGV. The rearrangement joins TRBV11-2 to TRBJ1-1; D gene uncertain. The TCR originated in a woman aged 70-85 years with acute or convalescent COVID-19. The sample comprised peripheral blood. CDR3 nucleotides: TGTGCCAGCTCCCCGGGGAGACCTAACACTGAAGCTTTCTTT. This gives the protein CASSPGRPNTEAFF.